The sample holds many counts of the clone carrying this T cell receptor (beta chain). RNA isolated from unsorted whole blood supplied the blood RNA, with germline DNA also extracted. CDR1 and CDR2 from the germline V gene are SGHAT and FQNNGV. Trimming took 2 bases from V and 0 from J, leaving 17 bases between them. The CDR3 is 18 residues long. These data come from a study of tumor-infiltrating lymphocytes in primary liver carcinoma. Looking at the study overall: Stage T1-T3 N0M0 tumors measured roughly 4.2 to 10 cm at most.

Constant-region priming of roughly 0.45 ug total RNA yielded TCR beta cDNA. Three-round nested multiplex PCR performed with slightly modified ARM-PCR produced the TCR beta libraries. The study ran its first two PCR rounds for approximately 10 cycles each, using TRBV1-TRBV30 forward primers and a C-beta reverse primer. TCRdb ran MiXCR on the multiplex PCR reads and lists one entry per CDR3 protein. The sample holds some 180,000 distinct CDR3 sequences, about 60% seen once. The receptor comes from a man aged 35-49 years with primary liver carcinoma and hepatitis B virus infection. Source material: peripheral blood. The chain uses TRBV11-2 and TRBJ2-1, with D possibly matching TRBD1 (6 bases). CDR3 residues: CASSLYQGPRTSYNEQFF. The CDR3 nucleotides are TGTGCCAGCAGCTTATATCAGGGGCCCCGCACCTCCTACAATGAGCAGTTCTTC.